This TCR beta chain is from a study of CD8+CD57+ T cells in acquired aplastic anemia. For the study at large: Sorted cells (CD4+ and CD8+) yielded DNA amounts that averaged approximately 3.1 ug. Study-wide results and caveats: Simpson's diversity of CD8+ cells was not significantly different in patients compared with controls. Around 27 CD8+ CDR3 sequences occurred in both the patients and the controls.

This clonotype was detected ten times or more. The antigen is unknown. Genomic DNA was employed as the template in profiling TCR beta VDJ and CDR3. TCRdb analysed the reads with MiXCR anew, one entry per CDR3 protein. The sample yields 250,000 to 350,000 distinct CDR3 sequences, 45% to 65% seen once. The V gene lost 6 bases and the J gene lost 0 bases, with 17 bases spanning the gap. This CDR3 has 15 amino acids. In germline, CDR1 is SQVTM, CDR2 ANQGSEA. The TCR comes from a human donor with severe aplastic anemia or a healthy control (not recorded which). Material: sorted CD4+, CD8+, or CD8+CD57+ T cells (not recorded which) from PBMCs. This rearrangement joins TRBV29-1 to TRBJ1-1, with a weak D call TRBD1 (6 bases). The CDR3 DNA sequence: TGCAGCGTGCGGCGATCAGGGGCTTTGAACACTGAAGCTTTCTTT. Amino acids: CSVRRSGALNTEAFF.